This T cell receptor (beta chain) was sequenced during a study of blood T cell repertoires in COVID-19. Only a few counts were recorded for this clone. Measured with immunoSEQ multiplex PCR; TCRdb has only the in-frame clones, and not every one. Altogether 200,000 or so clones are present, approximately 87% being singletons, with the ten largest covering over 15%. CDR1 is MDHEN and CDR2 is SYDVKM in the germline V gene. V was shortened by 9 bases and J by 4 bases, with 13 bases between the two germline ends. This CDR3 has 13 amino acids. The sequenced sample was peripheral blood. This sequence originates from a person aged 65 to 79 with COVID-19, enrolled during active disease. The rearrangement links TRBV28 to TRBJ1-5; D perhaps matches TRBD1 (5 bases). The CDR3 sequence: CASSRDFNQPQHF. As DNA, the CDR3 is TGTGCCAGTTCCCGGGACTTTAATCAGCCCCAGCATTTT.